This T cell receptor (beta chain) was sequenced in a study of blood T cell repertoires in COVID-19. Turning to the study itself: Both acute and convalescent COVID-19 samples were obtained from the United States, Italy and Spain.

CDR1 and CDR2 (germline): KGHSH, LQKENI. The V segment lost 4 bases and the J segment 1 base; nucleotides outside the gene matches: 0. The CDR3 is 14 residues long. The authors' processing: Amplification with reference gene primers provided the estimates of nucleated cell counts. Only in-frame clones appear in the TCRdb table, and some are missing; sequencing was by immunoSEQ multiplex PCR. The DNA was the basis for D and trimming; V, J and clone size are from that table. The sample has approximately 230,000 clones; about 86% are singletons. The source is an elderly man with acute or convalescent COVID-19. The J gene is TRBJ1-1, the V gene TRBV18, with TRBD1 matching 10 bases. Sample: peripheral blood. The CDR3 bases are TGTGCCAGCTCACGGGACAGGGGGAACACTGAAGCTTTCTTT. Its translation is CASSRDRGNTEAFF.